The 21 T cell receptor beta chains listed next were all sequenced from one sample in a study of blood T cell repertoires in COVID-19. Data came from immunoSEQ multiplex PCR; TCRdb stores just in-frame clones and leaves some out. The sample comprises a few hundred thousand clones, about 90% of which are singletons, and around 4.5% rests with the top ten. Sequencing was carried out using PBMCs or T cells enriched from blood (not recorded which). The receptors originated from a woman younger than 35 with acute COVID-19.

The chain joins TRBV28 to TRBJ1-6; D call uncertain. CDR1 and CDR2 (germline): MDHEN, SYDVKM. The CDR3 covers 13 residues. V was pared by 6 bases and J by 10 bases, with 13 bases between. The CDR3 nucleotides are TGTGCCAGCAGCCCCCAGGCTTGGTCACCCCTCCACTTT. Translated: CASSPQAWSPLHF.

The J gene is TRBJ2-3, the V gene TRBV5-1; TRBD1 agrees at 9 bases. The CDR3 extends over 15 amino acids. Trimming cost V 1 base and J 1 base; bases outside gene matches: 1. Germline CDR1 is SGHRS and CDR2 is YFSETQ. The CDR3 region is CASSLRDRGTDTQYF. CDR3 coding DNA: TGCGCCAGCAGCTTGCGGGACAGGGGCACAGATACGCAGTATTTT.

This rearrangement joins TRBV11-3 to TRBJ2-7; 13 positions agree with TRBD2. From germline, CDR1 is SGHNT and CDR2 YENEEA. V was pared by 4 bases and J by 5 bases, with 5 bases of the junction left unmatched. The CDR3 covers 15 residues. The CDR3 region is CASSSGTSGTHEQYF. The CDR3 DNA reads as TGTGCCAGCAGCTCGGGGACTAGCGGGACCCACGAGCAGTACTTC.

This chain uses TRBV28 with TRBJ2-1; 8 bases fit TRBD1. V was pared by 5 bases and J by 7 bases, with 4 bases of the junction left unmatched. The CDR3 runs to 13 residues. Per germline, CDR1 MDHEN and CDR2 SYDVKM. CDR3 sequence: CASSHYRGNEQFF. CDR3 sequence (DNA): TGTGCCAGCAGTCATTACAGGGGGAATGAGCAGTTCTTC.

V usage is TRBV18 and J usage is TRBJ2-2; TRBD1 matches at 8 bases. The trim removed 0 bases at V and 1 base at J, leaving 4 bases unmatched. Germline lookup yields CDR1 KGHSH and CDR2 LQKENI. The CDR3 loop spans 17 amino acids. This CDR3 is CASSPPATGVNTGELFF. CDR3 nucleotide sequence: TGTGCCAGCTCACCACCGGCGACAGGGGTGAACACCGGGGAGCTGTTTTTT.

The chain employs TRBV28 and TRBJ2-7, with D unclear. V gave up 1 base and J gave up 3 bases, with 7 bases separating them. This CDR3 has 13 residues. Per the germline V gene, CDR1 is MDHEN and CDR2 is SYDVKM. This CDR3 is CASSLSPFYEQYF. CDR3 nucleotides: TGTGCCAGCAGTTTATCTCCGTTCTACGAGCAGTACTTC.

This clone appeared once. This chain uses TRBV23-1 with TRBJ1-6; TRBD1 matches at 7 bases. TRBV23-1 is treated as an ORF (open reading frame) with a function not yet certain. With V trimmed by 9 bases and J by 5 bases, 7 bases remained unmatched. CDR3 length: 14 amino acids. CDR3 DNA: TGCGCCAGACCTGGACAGGTCCATAATTCACCCCTCCACTTT. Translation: CARPGQVHNSPLHF.

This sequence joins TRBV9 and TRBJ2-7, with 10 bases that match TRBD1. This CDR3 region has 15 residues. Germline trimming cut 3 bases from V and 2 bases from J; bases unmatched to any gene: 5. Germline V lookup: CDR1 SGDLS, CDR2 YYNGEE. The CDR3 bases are TGTGCCAGCAGCGCAGGGACAGGGGTAGCCTACGAGCAGTACTTC. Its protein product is CASSAGTGVAYEQYF.

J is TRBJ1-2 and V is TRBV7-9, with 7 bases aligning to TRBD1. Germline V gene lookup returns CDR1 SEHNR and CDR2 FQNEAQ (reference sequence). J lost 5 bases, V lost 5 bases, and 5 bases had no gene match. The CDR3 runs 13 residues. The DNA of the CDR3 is TGTGCCAGCAGCCAGGACAGGTTGTATGGCTACACCTTC. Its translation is CASSQDRLYGYTF.

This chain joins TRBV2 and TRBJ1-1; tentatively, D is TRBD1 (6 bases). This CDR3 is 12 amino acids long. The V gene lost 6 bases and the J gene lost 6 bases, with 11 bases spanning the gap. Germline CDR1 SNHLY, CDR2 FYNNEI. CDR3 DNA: TGTGCCAGCAGGGCTACAGGGTCTGAAGCTTTCTTT. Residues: CASRATGSEAFF.

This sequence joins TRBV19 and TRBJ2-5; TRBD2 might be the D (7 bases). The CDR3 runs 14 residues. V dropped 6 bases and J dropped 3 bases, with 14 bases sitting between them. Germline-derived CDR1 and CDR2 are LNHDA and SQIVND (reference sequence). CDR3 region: CASRERGGEETQYF. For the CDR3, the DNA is TGTGCCAGTAGGGAGAGGGGGGGAGAAGAGACCCAGTACTTC. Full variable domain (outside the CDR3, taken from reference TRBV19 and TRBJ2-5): DGGITQSPKYLFRKEGQNVTLSCEQNLNHDAMYWYRQDPGQGLRLIYYSQIVNDFQKGDIAEGYSVSREKKESFPLTVTSAQKNPTAFYLCASRERGGEETQYFGPGTRLLVL.

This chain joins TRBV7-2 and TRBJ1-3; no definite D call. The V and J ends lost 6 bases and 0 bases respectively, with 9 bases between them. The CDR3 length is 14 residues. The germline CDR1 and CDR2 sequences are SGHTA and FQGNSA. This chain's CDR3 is CASSKGGSGNTIYF. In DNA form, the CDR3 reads TGTGCCAGCAGTAAAGGAGGCTCTGGAAACACCATATATTTT.

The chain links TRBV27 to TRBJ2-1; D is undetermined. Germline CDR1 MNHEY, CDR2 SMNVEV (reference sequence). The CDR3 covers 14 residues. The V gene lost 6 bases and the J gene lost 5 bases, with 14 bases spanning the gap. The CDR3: CASRTSSIDNEQFF. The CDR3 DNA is TGTGCCAGCAGAACTTCTAGTATCGACAATGAGCAGTTCTTC.

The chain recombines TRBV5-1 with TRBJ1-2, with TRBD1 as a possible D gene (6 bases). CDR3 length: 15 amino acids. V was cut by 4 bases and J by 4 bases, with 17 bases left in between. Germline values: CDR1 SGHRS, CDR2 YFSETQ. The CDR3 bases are TGCGCCAGCAGCCCGGAACAGGGTTTTACCTATGGCTACACCTTC. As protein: CASSPEQGFTYGYTF. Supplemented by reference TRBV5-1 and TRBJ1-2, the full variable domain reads KAGVTQTPRYLIKTRGQQVTLSCSPISGHRSVSWYQQTPGQGLQFLFEYFSETQRNKGNFPGRFSGRQFSNSRSEMNVSTLELGDSALYLCASSPEQGFTYGYTFGSGTRLTVV.

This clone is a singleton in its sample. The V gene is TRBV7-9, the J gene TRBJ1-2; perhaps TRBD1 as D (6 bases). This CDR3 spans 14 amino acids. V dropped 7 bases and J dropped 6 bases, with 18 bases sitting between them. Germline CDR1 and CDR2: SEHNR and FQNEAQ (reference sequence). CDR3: CASTQEVQGNGYTF. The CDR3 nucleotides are TGTGCCAGCACCCAAGAGGTGCAGGGGAATGGCTACACCTTC.

DNA of the CDR3: TGTGCCAGCTCACCAAGACAGGCGGCCACCTACAATGAGCAGTTCTTC. Amino acid sequence: CASSPRQAATYNEQFF. The chain has TRBV18 and TRBJ2-1; D is perhaps TRBD1 (6 bases). CDR1 is KGHSH and CDR2 is LQKENI in the germline V gene. V lost 2 bases, J lost 2 bases, and 13 bases lay in between. This CDR3 has 16 residues.

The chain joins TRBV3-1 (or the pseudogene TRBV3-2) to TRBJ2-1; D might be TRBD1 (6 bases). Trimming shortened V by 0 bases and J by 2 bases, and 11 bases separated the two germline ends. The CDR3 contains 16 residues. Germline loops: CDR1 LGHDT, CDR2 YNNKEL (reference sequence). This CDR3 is CASSQDTGSAYNEQFF. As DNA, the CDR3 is TGTGCCAGCAGCCAAGATACAGGGAGCGCCTACAATGAGCAGTTCTTC.

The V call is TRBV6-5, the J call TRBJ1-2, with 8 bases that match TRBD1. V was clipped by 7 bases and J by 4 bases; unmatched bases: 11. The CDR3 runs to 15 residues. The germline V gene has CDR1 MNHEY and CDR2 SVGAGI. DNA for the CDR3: TGTGCCAGCACCAAAGGACAGGGCCAAACCTATGGCTACACCTTC. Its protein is CASTKGQGQTYGYTF.

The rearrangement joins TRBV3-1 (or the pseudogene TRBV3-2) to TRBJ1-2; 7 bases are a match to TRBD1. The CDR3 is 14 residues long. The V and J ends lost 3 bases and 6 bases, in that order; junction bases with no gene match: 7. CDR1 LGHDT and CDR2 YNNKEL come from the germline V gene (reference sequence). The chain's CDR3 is CASSQLTGENGYTF. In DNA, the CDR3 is TGTGCCAGCAGCCAGCTCACAGGGGAAAATGGCTACACCTTC.

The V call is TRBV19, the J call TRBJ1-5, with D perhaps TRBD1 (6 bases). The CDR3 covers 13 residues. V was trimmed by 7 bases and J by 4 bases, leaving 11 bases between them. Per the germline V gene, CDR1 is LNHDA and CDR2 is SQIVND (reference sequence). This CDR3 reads CASMGAPNQPQHF. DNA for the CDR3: TGTGCCAGTATGGGGGCCCCAAATCAGCCCCAGCATTTT. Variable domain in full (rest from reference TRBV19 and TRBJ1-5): DGGITQSPKYLFRKEGQNVTLSCEQNLNHDAMYWYRQDPGQGLRLIYYSQIVNDFQKGDIAEGYSVSREKKESFPLTVTSAQKNPTAFYLCASMGAPNQPQHFGDGTRLSIL.

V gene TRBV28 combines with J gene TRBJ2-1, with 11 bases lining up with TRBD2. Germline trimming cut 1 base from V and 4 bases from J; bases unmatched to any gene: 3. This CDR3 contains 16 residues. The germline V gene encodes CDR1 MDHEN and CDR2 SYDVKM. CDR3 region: CASSLYTSGSYNEQFF. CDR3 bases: TGTGCCAGCAGTTTATACACTAGCGGGAGTTACAATGAGCAGTTCTTC.